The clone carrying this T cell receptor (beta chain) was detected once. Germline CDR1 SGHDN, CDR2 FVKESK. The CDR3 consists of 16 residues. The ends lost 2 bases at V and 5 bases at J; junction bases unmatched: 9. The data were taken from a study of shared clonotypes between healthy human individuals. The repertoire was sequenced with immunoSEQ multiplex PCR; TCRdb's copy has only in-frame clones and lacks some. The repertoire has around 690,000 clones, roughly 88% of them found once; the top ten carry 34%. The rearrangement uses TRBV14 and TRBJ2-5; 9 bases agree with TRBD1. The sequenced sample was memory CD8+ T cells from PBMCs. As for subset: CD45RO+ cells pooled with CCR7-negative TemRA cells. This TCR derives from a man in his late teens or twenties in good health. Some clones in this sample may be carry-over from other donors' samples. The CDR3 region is CASSQFNRGRGETQYF. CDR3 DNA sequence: TGTGCCAGCAGCCAATTTAACAGGGGGCGCGGGGAGACCCAGTACTTC. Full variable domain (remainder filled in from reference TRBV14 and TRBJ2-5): EAGVTQFPSHSVIEKGQTVTLRCDPISGHDNLYWYRRVMGKEIKFLLHFVKESKQDESGMPNNRFLAERTGGTYSTLKVQPAELEDSGVYFCASSQFNRGRGETQYFGPGTRLLVL.